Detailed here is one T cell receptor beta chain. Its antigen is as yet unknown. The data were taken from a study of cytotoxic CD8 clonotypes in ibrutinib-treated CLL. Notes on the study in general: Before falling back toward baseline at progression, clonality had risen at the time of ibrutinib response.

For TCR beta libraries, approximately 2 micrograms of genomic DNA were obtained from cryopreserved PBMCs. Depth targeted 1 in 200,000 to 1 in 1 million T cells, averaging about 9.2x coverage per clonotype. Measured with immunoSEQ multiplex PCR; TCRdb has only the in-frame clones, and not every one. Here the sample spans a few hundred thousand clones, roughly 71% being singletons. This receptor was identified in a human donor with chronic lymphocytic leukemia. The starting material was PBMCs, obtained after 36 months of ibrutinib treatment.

CDR3 bases: TGTGCCAGCAGCTTAGGGACTAGCGGGGGGGCCGGCCTCTACGAGCAGTACTTC. Translating it yields CASSLGTSGGAGLYEQYF. This rearrangement joins TRBV7-2 to TRBJ2-7; 15 nucleotides agree with TRBD2. Trimming at V came to 1 base and at J to 3 bases, leaving 7 bases not matched to a gene. The germline V gene encodes CDR1 SGHTA and CDR2 FQGNSA. There are 18 residues in the CDR3.